The 19 T cell receptor beta chains reported below all come from one sample, sequenced in a study of T cell clones after liver transplantation. Repertoires were generated with immunoSEQ multiplex PCR, while TCRdb's copy carries only in-frame clones and drops some. This repertoire shows 70,000 to 95,000 clones, roughly 85% found once; its top ten account for 2.8%. Sample: CD4+ T cells from blood, taken at the 22-month timepoint. The origin of the receptors is a human patient who received a liver transplant. Some T cells may possibly be graft donor cells.

V is TRBV14 and J is TRBJ2-3; perhaps D is TRBD1 or TRBD2 (6 bases each). The CDR3 extends over 15 amino acids. Germline V gene sequence: CDR1 SGHDN, CDR2 FVKESK. The V end lost 0 bases, the J end lost 4 bases, and 11 bases lay between the germline ends. The CDR3 nucleotides are TGTGCCAGCAGCCAAGAAATTGGGGGGCCAGATACGCAGTATTTT. Its translation: CASSQEIGGPDTQYF.

The chain links TRBV5-1 to TRBJ1-6; D gene uncertain. CDR3 size: 13 residues. V was cut by 4 bases and J by 11 bases, with 13 bases left in between. Looked up from germline, CDR1 is SGHRS and CDR2 is YFSETQ. In DNA, the CDR3 is TGCGCCAGCAGCAGTTCAGGAGATACACCCCTCCACTTT. Translated, it gives CASSSSGDTPLHF.

The rearrangement joins TRBV2 to TRBJ2-7; D remains ambiguous. Germline V gene lookup returns CDR1 SNHLY and CDR2 FYNNEI. Trimming cost V 9 bases and J 0 bases, with 9 bases left between them. The CDR3 length is 12 residues. The CDR3 loop reads CASTYSSYEQYF. The CDR3 DNA follows: TGTGCCAGTACATACAGCTCCTACGAGCAGTACTTC.

The CDR3 DNA is TGCGCCAGCAGCCAACCACGGGACAGTCCCTACTATGGCTACACCTTC. Translating it yields CASSQPRDSPYYGYTF. The chain employs TRBV4-1 and TRBJ1-2, with TRBD1 matching over 7 bases. In germline, CDR1 is MGHRA, CDR2 YSYEKL. This CDR3 spans 16 amino acids. The trim removed 2 bases at V and 3 bases at J, leaving 9 bases unmatched.

The V call is TRBV18, the J call TRBJ2-7, with D unresolved. Looked up from germline, CDR1 is KGHSH and CDR2 is LQKENI. The CDR3 is 12 residues long. Deletions cut 3 bases from V and 4 bases from J, with 7 bases between. CDR3 region: CASSPTAYEQYF. As DNA, the CDR3 is TGTGCCAGCTCACCGACGGCATACGAGCAGTACTTC.

The chain carries TRBV9 and TRBJ2-3; no firm D call. The CDR3 runs 12 residues. The germline V gene encodes CDR1 SGDLS and CDR2 YYNGEE. The germline V and J ends were trimmed by 2 bases and 1 base, with 2 bases remaining between them. The CDR3 region has the DNA TGTGCCAGCAGCGTCGGCACAGATACGCAGTATTTT. It codes for CASSVGTDTQYF.

The J gene is TRBJ2-5, the V gene TRBV18; D uncertain. CDR3 length: 14 residues. V was clipped by 1 base and J by 4 bases, with 10 bases between them. Germline values: CDR1 KGHSH, CDR2 LQKENI. CDR3 bases: TGTGCCAGCTCACCACGGATTGCAGGAGAGACCCAGTACTTC. Its translation is CASSPRIAGETQYF.

In DNA form, the CDR3 reads TGTGCCTGGAGTGGGACGGGACTAGGGTCAGATACGCAGTATTTT. Translating gives CAWSGTGLGSDTQYF. The J gene is TRBJ2-3, the V gene TRBV30, with 8 nucleotides matching TRBD2. Germline CDR1 reads GTSNPN; CDR2 reads SVGIG (reference sequence). After removal of 1 base from V and 4 bases from J, the junction contained 7 bases not matched to a gene. This CDR3 comprises 15 residues.

The rearrangement uses TRBV7-2 and TRBJ2-1; 10 bases are shared with TRBD2. This CDR3 has 16 residues. V lost 4 bases and J lost 4; bases outside the gene matches: 7. Looked up from germline, CDR1 is SGHTA and CDR2 is FQGNSA. The chain's CDR3 is CASSSPSGRSYNEQFF. In DNA, the CDR3 is TGTGCCAGCAGCTCACCTAGCGGGAGATCTTACAATGAGCAGTTCTTC.

The chain couples TRBV28 to TRBJ1-1; D not resolved. CDR3 length equals 13 residues. Germline V lookup: CDR1 MDHEN, CDR2 SYDVKM. Trimming stripped 5 bases from V and 1 base from J, with 8 bases between. This CDR3 reads CASSTAQNTEAFF. The CDR3 DNA reads TGTGCCAGCAGTACGGCCCAGAACACTGAAGCTTTCTTT.

This chain connects TRBV10-3 to TRBJ1-1, with a possible D match to TRBD1 (6 bases). The germline CDR1 and CDR2 sequences are ENHRY and SYGVKD. The CDR3 is 14 amino acids. Trimming took off 2 bases at V and 3 bases at J, with 10 bases between the two ends. CDR3: CAISELRGDTEAFF. The CDR3 DNA sequence: TGTGCCATCAGTGAGCTAAGGGGGGACACTGAAGCTTTCTTT.

In its sample, this clone was seen once. The chain recombines TRBV19 with TRBJ2-6, with D possibly being TRBD1 (6 bases). With 4 bases removed from V and 2 bases from J, the gap between germline ends came to 15 bases. The CDR3 loop spans 17 amino acids. CDR1 and CDR2 (germline): LNHDA, SQIVND (reference sequence). CDR3 loop: CASSTRHRAPGANVLTF. The CDR3 region has the DNA TGTGCCAGTAGTACACGGCACAGGGCACCTGGGGCCAACGTCCTGACTTTC. Based on the CDR3 plus reference TRBV19 and TRBJ2-6, the full variable domain is DGGITQSPKYLFRKEGQNVTLSCEQNLNHDAMYWYRQDPGQGLRLIYYSQIVNDFQKGDIAEGYSVSREKKESFPLTVTSAQKNPTAFYLCASSTRHRAPGANVLTFGAGSRLTVL.

This clone was observed a few times. The chain joins TRBV15 to TRBJ2-1, with TRBD2 identical over 11 bases. CDR3 length: 15 amino acids. V trimming: 5 bases; J trimming: 8 bases; junction bases outside the gene matches: 8. The V gene's germline CDR1 is LNHNV and CDR2 YYDKDF (reference sequence). The chain's CDR3 is CATSGGLAGGYEQFF. DNA of the CDR3: TGTGCCACCAGCGGGGGGCTAGCGGGAGGCTATGAGCAGTTCTTC. Variable domain in full (rest from reference TRBV15 and TRBJ2-1): DAMVIQNPRYQVTQFGKPVTLSCSQTLNHNVMYWYQQKSSQAPKLLFHYYDKDFNNEADTPDNFQSRRPNTSFCFLDIRSPGLGDTAMYLCATSGGLAGGYEQFFGPGTRLTVL.

The genes are TRBV11-1 and TRBJ1-1; D is undetermined. This CDR3 has 13 amino acids. The germline V and J ends were trimmed by 5 bases and 1 base, with 8 bases remaining between them. The germline CDR1 and CDR2 sequences are SGHAT and FQDESV (reference sequence). The DNA for the CDR3 is TGTGCCAGCAGCCTAAGTACGAACACTGAAGCTTTCTTT. As protein: CASSLSTNTEAFF.

The V gene is TRBV6-5, the J gene TRBJ1-2; D may be TRBD1 (6 bases). V was trimmed by 2 bases and J by 8 bases, leaving 12 bases between them. The CDR3 extends over 13 amino acids. CDR1 is MNHEY, CDR2 SVGAGI, per germline. The DNA for the CDR3 is TGTGCCAGCAGTTACAAGGGGGTTCGGGGCTACACCTTC. Its protein is CASSYKGVRGYTF.

This chain uses TRBV6-6 with TRBJ1-5; D might be TRBD1 (5 bases). This CDR3 has 13 amino acids. The V end lost 5 bases, the J end lost 3 bases, and 8 bases lay between the germline ends. Germline CDR1 is MNHNY and CDR2 is SVGAGI (reference sequence). The CDR3 reads CASSGGYNQPQHF. Here the CDR3 DNA reads TGTGCCAGCAGTGGGGGTTACAATCAGCCCCAGCATTTT.

The chain links TRBV10-3 to TRBJ2-2; D is unresolved. The CDR3 has 14 amino acids. Trimming removed 2 bases from V and 3 bases from J, with 7 bases in between. Germline V gives CDR1 ENHRY, CDR2 SYGVKD. The CDR3 coding sequence is TGTGCCATCAGTGAGGGCGGCTACACCGGGGAGCTGTTTTTT. This codes for CAISEGGYTGELFF.

V usage is TRBV5-6 and J usage is TRBJ2-3; TRBD2 matches 11 bases. Germline CDR1 and CDR2: SGHDT and YYEEEE. The CDR3 spans 19 residues. V shed 0 bases and J 3 bases; nucleotides not matched to a gene: 12. CDR3 amino acids: CASSLGLAGGPAETDTQYF. The CDR3 DNA is TGTGCCAGCAGCTTGGGTTTAGCGGGAGGGCCAGCGGAAACAGATACGCAGTATTTT.

The genes are TRBV7-3 and TRBJ2-1; D is possibly TRBD2 (6 bases). Trimming took off 8 bases at V and 5 bases at J, with 13 bases between the two ends. This CDR3 spans 13 amino acids. In germline, CDR1 is SGHTA, CDR2 FQGTGA. CDR3 residues: CASGLAGNNEQFF. CDR3 coding DNA: TGTGCCAGCGGGCTGGCGGGAAACAATGAGCAGTTCTTC. Looking up the rest from reference TRBV7-3 and TRBJ2-1 gives the full variable domain: GAGVSQTPSNKVTEKGKYVELRCDPISGHTALYWYRQSLGQGPEFLIYFQGTGAADDSGLPNDRFFAVRPEGSVSTLKIQRTERGDSAVYLCASGLAGNNEQFFGPGTRLTVL.